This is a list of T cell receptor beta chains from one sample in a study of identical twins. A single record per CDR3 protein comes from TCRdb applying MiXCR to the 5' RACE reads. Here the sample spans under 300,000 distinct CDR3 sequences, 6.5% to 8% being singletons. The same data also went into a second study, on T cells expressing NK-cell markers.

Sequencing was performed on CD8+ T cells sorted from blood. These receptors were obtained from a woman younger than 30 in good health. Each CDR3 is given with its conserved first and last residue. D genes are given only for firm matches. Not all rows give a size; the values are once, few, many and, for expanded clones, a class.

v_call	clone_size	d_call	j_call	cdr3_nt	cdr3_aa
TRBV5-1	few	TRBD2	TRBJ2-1	TGCGCCAGCAGCTTACTCCCCAGCGGGGGGGGTAGCTCCTACAATGAGCAGTTCTTC	CASSLLPSGGGSSYNEQFF
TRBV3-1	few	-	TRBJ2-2	TGTGCCAGCAGTCCCGGCAGCACCGGGGAGCTGTTTTTT	CASSPGSTGELFF
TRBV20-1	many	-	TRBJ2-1	TGCAGTGCTAGAGATCAGAACGGGCCCTCCTACAATGAGCAGTTCTTC	CSARDQNGPSYNEQFF
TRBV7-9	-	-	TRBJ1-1	TGTGCCAGCAGCCCACTTTTGGACCCGGGTGGCACTGAAGCTTTCTTT	CASSPLLDPGGTEAFF
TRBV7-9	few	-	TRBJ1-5	TGTGCCAGCAGCTCCACGGGGCGACGGAATCAGCCCCAGCATTTT	CASSSTGRRNQPQHF
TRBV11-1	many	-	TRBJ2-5	TGTGCCAGCAGTTACCTCGGGACGTACCAAGAGACCCAGTACTTC	CASSYLGTYQETQYF
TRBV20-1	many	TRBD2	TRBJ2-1	TGCAGTGCTGAAATATTATCTAGCGGGAGGCACAATGAGCAGTTCTTC	CSAEILSSGRHNEQFF
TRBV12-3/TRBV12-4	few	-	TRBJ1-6	TGTGCCAGCAGTTTAGAAGGGACGGGTTCACCCCTCCACTTT	CASSLEGTGSPLHF
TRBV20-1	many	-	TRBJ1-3	TGCAGTGCTAGAGATATAAGCGTCCCGCGGGACACCATATATTTT	CSARDISVPRDTIYF
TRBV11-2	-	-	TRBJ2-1	TGTGCCAGCAGCTCCGACCCGGGACACATCTCCTACAATGAGCAGTTCTTC	CASSSDPGHISYNEQFF
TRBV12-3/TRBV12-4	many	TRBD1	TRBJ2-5	TGTGCCAGCAGTTTAGGGACAGGGGGGGAGACCCAGTACTTC	CASSLGTGGETQYF
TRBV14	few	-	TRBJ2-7	TGTGCCAGCAGCCAGGACTCAGCGGGCCAGTACGAGCAGTACTTC	CASSQDSAGQYEQYF
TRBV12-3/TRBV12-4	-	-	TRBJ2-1	TGTGCCAGCAGTTTTTCGAGGGGGGGCGAGTTCTTC	CASSFSRGGEFF
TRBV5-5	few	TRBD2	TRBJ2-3	TGTGCCAGCAGCTTGGTTAGCGGGAGGGCCAGAGATACGCAGTATTTT	CASSLVSGRARDTQYF
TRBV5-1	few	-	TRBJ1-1	TGCGCCAGCAGCGTGGGACCTCTAATGAACACTGAAGCTTTCTTT	CASSVGPLMNTEAFF
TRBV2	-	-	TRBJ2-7	TGTGCCAGCAGGTCTTCCTACGAGCGGTACTTC	CASRSSYERYF
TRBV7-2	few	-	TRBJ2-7	TGTGCCAGCAGCTCTCTGTCCGGGTCCATGGAGCAGTACTTC	CASSSLSGSMEQYF
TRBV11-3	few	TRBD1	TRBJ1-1	TGTGCCAGCAGCTTAGCGACAGGGAGTCTCACTGAAGCTTTCTTT	CASSLATGSLTEAFF
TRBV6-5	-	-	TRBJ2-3	TGTGCCAGCAGTTACTCGTTTGTGGCGAGCGGTAGCACAGATACGCAGTATTTT	CASSYSFVASGSTDTQYF
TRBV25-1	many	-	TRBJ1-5	TGTGCCAGCTCCCAAGGAGGGAATCAGCCCCAGCATTTT	CASSQGGNQPQHF
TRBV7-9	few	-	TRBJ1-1	TGTGCCAGCAGCTCAAACACGCAGGCTCGAGGGGCTTTCTTT	CASSSNTQARGAFF
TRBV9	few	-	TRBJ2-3	TGTGCCAGCAGCGTCGGCGGGGAGACAGATACGCAGTATTTT	CASSVGGETDTQYF
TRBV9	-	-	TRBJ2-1	TGTGCCAGCAGCGCCCTCGCGATCGGGGGGCAGAGTAGCTCCTACAATGAGCAGTTCTTC	CASSALAIGGQSSSYNEQFF
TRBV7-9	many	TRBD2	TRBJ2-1	TGTGCCAGCAGCCAGATAGCGGGAGCCTACAATGAGCAGTTCTTC	CASSQIAGAYNEQFF
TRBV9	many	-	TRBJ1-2	TGTGCCAGCAGCGTAAACAAGAGGGGCAAGGGCTATGGCTACACCTTC	CASSVNKRGKGYGYTF
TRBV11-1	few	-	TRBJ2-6	TGTGCCAGCAGCCCCTTCGGGGAGGCGCCGTCTGGGGCCAACGTCCTGACTTTC	CASSPFGEAPSGANVLTF
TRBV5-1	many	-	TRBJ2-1	TGCGCCAGCAGCTTGAACGGCCCCTACAATGAGCAGTTCTTC	CASSLNGPYNEQFF
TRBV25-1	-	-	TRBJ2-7	TGTGCCAGCAGTGAAGGGAGCGGACAGCTCTTTTACGAGCAGTACTTC	CASSEGSGQLFYEQYF
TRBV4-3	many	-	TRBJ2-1	TGCGCCAGCAGCCAAGTTCTTTTTCGTGAGCAGTTCTTC	CASSQVLFREQFF
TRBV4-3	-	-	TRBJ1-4	TGCGCCAGCAGCCAAGAGAACACCCATGAAAAACTGTTTTTT	CASSQENTHEKLFF
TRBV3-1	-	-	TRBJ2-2	TGTGCCAGCAGACTCGATGGGGCTTCCACCGGGGAGCTGTTTTTT	CASRLDGASTGELFF
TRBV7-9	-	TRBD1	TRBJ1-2	TGTGCCAGCAGCCCTCTGGGGACAGCCGAAGACTATGGCTACACCTTC	CASSPLGTAEDYGYTF
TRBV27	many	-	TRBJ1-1	TGTGCCAGCAGTTTAACCTTGGGCACTGAAGCTTTCTTT	CASSLTLGTEAFF
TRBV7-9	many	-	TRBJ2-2	TGTGCCAGCAGCTTAGACTCCGGGGAGCTGTTTTTT	CASSLDSGELFF
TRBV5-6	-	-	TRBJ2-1	TGTGCCAGCAGCCACAGGGTCTACAATGAGCAGTTCTTC	CASSHRVYNEQFF
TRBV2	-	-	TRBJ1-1	TGTGCCAGCAACGGGGGTGCGACACCTAACACTGAAGCTTTCTTT	CASNGGATPNTEAFF
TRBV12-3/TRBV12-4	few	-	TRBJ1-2	TGTGCCAGCAGTTCCCCCCAGGGCTATGGCTACACCTTC	CASSSPQGYGYTF
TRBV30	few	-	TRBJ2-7	TGTGCCTGGACCCTGGGGGACTCCTACGAGCAGTACTTC	CAWTLGDSYEQYF
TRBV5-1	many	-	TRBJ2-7	TGCGCCAGCAGCTTGGGGGGGACGACTTACGAGCAGTACTTC	CASSLGGTTYEQYF
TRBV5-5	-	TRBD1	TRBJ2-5	TGTGCCAGCAGCTTGGCACCCAGGGGGCTTACAGAGACCCAGTACTTC	CASSLAPRGLTETQYF
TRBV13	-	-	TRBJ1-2	TGTGCCAGCAGAGAAGGGGAAAACTATGGCTACACCTTC	CASREGENYGYTF
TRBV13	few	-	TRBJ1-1	TGTGCCAGCAGCTTAGGGGGGCTCGTAACTGAAGCTTTCTTT	CASSLGGLVTEAFF
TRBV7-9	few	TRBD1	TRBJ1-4	TGTGCCAGCAGCGGGACAGGGGGCTTTGAAAAACTGTTTTTT	CASSGTGGFEKLFF
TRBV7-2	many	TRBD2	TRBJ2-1	TGTGCCAGCAGGGGCGGGAGTGTGGCCTACAATGAGCAGTTCTTC	CASRGGSVAYNEQFF
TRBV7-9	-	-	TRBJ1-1	TGTGCCAGCAGCTTAACGATCGCTGGCGGCACTGAAGCTTTCTTT	CASSLTIAGGTEAFF
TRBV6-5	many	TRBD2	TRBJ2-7	TGTGCCAGCAGTTACTTTCCAATAGCGGGAGGTGTGGGTGAGCAGTACTTC	CASSYFPIAGGVGEQYF
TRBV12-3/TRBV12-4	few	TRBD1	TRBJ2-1	TGTGCCAGCAGGTGGGACAGGGGAGAGCAGTTCTTC	CASRWDRGEQFF
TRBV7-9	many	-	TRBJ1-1	TGTGCCAGCACCCTTAACCTATATGAAGCTTTCTTT	CASTLNLYEAFF
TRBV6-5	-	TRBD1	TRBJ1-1	TGTGCCAGCAGTTTAGGACAGGCCTCCCGAAACACTGAAGCTTTCTTT	CASSLGQASRNTEAFF
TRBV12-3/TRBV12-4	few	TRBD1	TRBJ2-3	TGTGCCAGCTTAAGACAGGGGGATCTCTCAGATACGCAGTATTTT	CASLRQGDLSDTQYF
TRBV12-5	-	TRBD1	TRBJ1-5	TGTGCTAGTGCCCATTCGACAGGGTATCAGCCCCAGCATTTT	CASAHSTGYQPQHF
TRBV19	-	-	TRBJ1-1	TGTGCCAGTAGCACCAGGGTTGACACTGAAGCTTTCTTT	CASSTRVDTEAFF
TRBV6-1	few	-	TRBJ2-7	TGTGCCAGCAGTCAACCCGGGGGACGGCCCCCGTCTTCTAAAGAGTACTTC	CASSQPGGRPPSSKEYF
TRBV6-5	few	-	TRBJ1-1	TGTGCCAGCAGTTACTCGAATGGGGGTTACACTGAAGCTTTCTTT	CASSYSNGGYTEAFF